The rows below give T cell receptor beta chains drawn from one sample of a study of T cell responses to AZD1222 COVID-19 vaccine. Libraries were prepared by immunoSEQ multiplex PCR; TCRdb keeps only in-frame clonotypes and omits some of them. The sample includes over 140,000 clones. The specimen sequenced was peripheral blood. The origin of the receptors is an adult in good health. Each CDR3 is given with its conserved first and last residue. A D gene is named only where the DNA matches it firmly.

d_gene	v_gene	j_gene	CDR3nt	CDR3aa
TRBD2	TRBV9	TRBJ2-3	TGTGCCAGCAGCGCTAGACTAGCGGGGGACACAGATACGCAGTATTTT	CASSARLAGDTDTQYF
TRBD2	TRBV7-2	TRBJ2-2	TGTGCCAGCAGCTCGACTAGCGGGGGGGCAACCGGGGAGCTGTTTTTT	CASSSTSGGATGELFF
-	TRBV6-5	TRBJ2-6	TGTGCCAGCAGTTGGTCCAGGGCTGGGGCCAACGTCCTGACTTTC	CASSWSRAGANVLTF
-	TRBV6-5	TRBJ1-5	TGTGCCACCCGCCAGGGAGTCGGCAATCAGCCCCAGCATTTT	CATRQGVGNQPQHF
-	TRBV29-1	TRBJ1-1	TGCAGCGTTTTTTCGGCCGGGGCTAACACTGAAGCTTTCTTT	CSVFSAGANTEAFF
-	TRBV12-5	TRBJ2-7	TGTGCTAGTGGTTTCCGGACCCTACTATCTACCCCCCAATACTACGAGCAGTACTTC	CASGFRTLLSTPQYYEQYF
-	TRBV7-8	TRBJ1-6	TGTGCCAGCAGCTTAAGGGGGGGTCAGGAGAATTCACCCCTCCACTTT	CASSLRGGQENSPLHF
-	TRBV3-1/TRBV3-2	TRBJ2-3	TGTGCCAGCAGCCCTCGGGGGGCGAACACAGATACGCAGTATTTT	CASSPRGANTDTQYF
-	TRBV9	TRBJ1-6	TGTGCCAGCAGCGTAGAACCGAATTCACCCCTCCACTTT	CASSVEPNSPLHF
-	TRBV5-1	TRBJ2-7	TGCGCCAGCAGCGTTATGCCTGACTACGAGCAGTACTTC	CASSVMPDYEQYF
-	TRBV19	TRBJ1-6	TGTGCCAGTACCTCTGGGGGCAGAAATAATTCACCCCTCCACTTT	CASTSGGRNNSPLHF
-	TRBV7-8	TRBJ1-2	TGTGCCAGCAGCTTAAGGCTTGGGGCAAACTATGGCTACACCTTC	CASSLRLGANYGYTF
-	TRBV30	TRBJ2-1	TGTGCCTGGAGCGCGACAGGAATACTGGTCAGGGAGCAGTTCTTC	CAWSATGILVREQFF
-	TRBV7-3	TRBJ1-1	TGTGCCAGCAGCAGCGGGATGAACACTGAAGCTTTCTTT	CASSSGMNTEAFF
-	TRBV7-9	TRBJ1-4	TGTGCCAGCAGCTTAGAGTCAGGCTTCGGTGAAAAACTGTTTTTT	CASSLESGFGEKLFF
TRBD1	TRBV4-1	TRBJ2-7	TGCGCCAGCAGCCCGGGACAGGGATCCTACGAGCAGTACTTC	CASSPGQGSYEQYF
-	TRBV5-1	TRBJ1-2	TGCGCCAGCAGCGACCGGGACGGAAGTGGTGGCTATGGCTACACCTTC	CASSDRDGSGGYGYTF
TRBD1	TRBV6-5	TRBJ1-1	TGTGCCAGCAGTTACTCCGGGACAGGGGGCAATTTTGAAGCTTTCTTT	CASSYSGTGGNFEAFF
TRBD1	TRBV6-5	TRBJ1-2	TGTGCCAGCAGAGACAGGGACCCATTATATGGCTACACCTTC	CASRDRDPLYGYTF
-	TRBV19	TRBJ1-5	TGTGCCAGTAGTATAGAAGGGGGTTACAATCAGCCCCAGCATTTT	CASSIEGGYNQPQHF
TRBD1	TRBV4-1	TRBJ1-2	TGCGCCAGCAGCCCTTCCACCGGGACAGGAGGGTATGGCTACACCTTC	CASSPSTGTGGYGYTF
-	TRBV28	TRBJ1-6	TGTGCCAGCAGGCCCTCCGGGACACCTAATTCACCCCTCCACTTT	CASRPSGTPNSPLHF
TRBD1	TRBV7-6	TRBJ2-3	TGTGCCAGCAGCTCGACAGGGGGCGGCTTGACAGATACGCAGTATTTT	CASSSTGGGLTDTQYF
-	TRBV7-8	TRBJ2-3	TGTGCCAGCAGCTTATTAGTTCGCACAGATACGCAGTATTTT	CASSLLVRTDTQYF
TRBD2	TRBV3-1/TRBV3-2	TRBJ2-1	TGTGCCAGCAGCCAAGCGGCCCTAGCGGGGGCCAATGAGCAGTTCTTC	CASSQAALAGANEQFF
TRBD1	TRBV16	TRBJ2-7	TGTGCCAGCAGCCAGCCCGACAGGGGCGACTACGAGCAGTACTTC	CASSQPDRGDYEQYF
TRBD1	TRBV11-1	TRBJ2-1	TGTGCCAGCAGCTCACAGGGGCAGTCCTACAATGAGCAGTTCTTC	CASSSQGQSYNEQFF
TRBD1	TRBV2	TRBJ1-2	TGTGCCAGCATCCTGGACAGGGACTTCGAGGGCTACACCTTC	CASILDRDFEGYTF
TRBD1	TRBV4-1	TRBJ2-7	TGCGCCAGCAGCCACCAGACAGGGGGCTCGTACGAGCAGTACTTC	CASSHQTGGSYEQYF